Listed here are 31 T cell receptor beta chains from one sample, sequenced in a study of blood T cell repertoires in COVID-19. Profiled with immunoSEQ multiplex PCR; TCRdb holds only in-frame clones, not every one. The sample shows some 11,000 clones, roughly 90% of them seen only once. The sequenced material came from peripheral blood. These receptors all come from a human donor in a cohort sampled during active COVID-19.

The CDR3 sequence is CATSDQDRAVEAFF. As DNA, the CDR3 is TGTGCCACCAGTGACCAGGACAGGGCGGTTGAAGCTTTCTTT. The rearrangement links TRBV24-1 to TRBJ1-1; 8 bases agree with TRBD1. V was clipped by 4 bases and J by 7 bases; unmatched bases: 7. From germline, CDR1 is KGHDR and CDR2 SFDVKD. The CDR3 spans 14 residues.

V usage is TRBV7-2 and J usage is TRBJ1-2; 9 bases fit TRBD1. The germline CDR1 and CDR2 sequences are SGHTA and FQGNSA. The V segment lost 5 bases and the J segment 4 bases; nucleotides outside the gene matches: 2. The CDR3 is 13 amino acids. The CDR3 DNA is TGTGCCAGCAGCCAGGGACAGGGCTATGGCTACACCTTC. This gives the protein CASSQGQGYGYTF.

This chain links TRBV18 with TRBJ2-3; 7 bases are shared with TRBD1. CDR3 length: 15 residues. Unmatched junction bases numbered 9, after V lost 3 bases and J lost 6 bases. From germline, CDR1 is KGHSH and CDR2 LQKENI. CDR3 loop: CASSPKGASGDTQYF. In DNA form, the CDR3 reads TGTGCCAGCTCACCCAAGGGGGCAAGTGGGGATACGCAGTATTTT.

V gene TRBV9 combines with J gene TRBJ1-6; 8 bases line up with TRBD1. Germline V lookup: CDR1 SGDLS, CDR2 YYNGEE. The V segment lost 4 bases and the J segment 10 bases; nucleotides outside the gene matches: 10. The CDR3 is made up of 15 amino acids. This chain's CDR3 is CASSFADRVNSPLHF. The CDR3 DNA reads as TGTGCCAGCAGCTTCGCGGACAGGGTAAACTCACCCCTCCACTTT.

In DNA form, the CDR3 reads TGTGCCAGCAGCTTGACTAGCGGGGGGAGGAATGAGCAGTTCTTC. This sequence encodes CASSLTSGGRNEQFF. V is TRBV11-2 and J is TRBJ2-1, with TRBD2 matching 13 bases. CDR1 and CDR2 (germline): SGHAT, FQNNGV. V shed 3 bases and J 7 bases; nucleotides not matched to a gene: 3. CDR3 length: 15 residues. The full variable domain, with the rest looked up from reference TRBV11-2 and TRBJ2-1, is EAGVAQSPRYKIIEKRQSVAFWCNPISGHATLYWYQQILGQGPKLLIQFQNNGVVDDSQLPKDRFSAERLKGVDSTLKIQPAKLEDSAVYLCASSLTSGGRNEQFFGPGTRLTVL.

Points on this clone: Relative to the germline gene, one junction end is altered; a read error may explain this. The genes are TRBV7-9 and TRBJ1-4; 8 nucleotides align to TRBD1. This CDR3 has 14 amino acids. The germline CDR1 and CDR2 sequences are SEHNR and FQNEAQ (reference sequence). This CDR3 reads CASSLESTSTGQAF. The CDR3 nucleotides are TGTGCCAGCAGCTTAGAGTCCACCTCCACGGGACAGGCTTTT.

This clone came up once. The genes are TRBV5-6 and TRBJ2-6; TRBD1 matches at 7 bases. Per germline, CDR1 SGHDT and CDR2 YYEEEE. CDR3 length: 18 residues. With V trimmed by 1 base and J by 0 bases, 7 bases remained unmatched. The CDR3 nucleotides are TGTGCCAGCAGCTTGTCTGGGACAGCCCGCTCTGGGGCCAACGTCCTGACTTTC. It specifies CASSLSGTARSGANVLTF.

The V call is TRBV19, the J call TRBJ2-3; D is undetermined. V was trimmed by 3 bases and J by 2 bases, leaving 9 bases between them. This CDR3 comprises 14 residues. CDR1 is LNHDA, CDR2 SQIVND, per germline (reference sequence). The CDR3 DNA reads as TGTGCCAGTAGTATTCTAAGCTCCACAGATACGCAGTATTTT. Translated, it gives CASSILSSTDTQYF.

The rearrangement links TRBV2 to TRBJ1-5; 7 bases fit TRBD1. Germline V CDR1 and CDR2: SNHLY, FYNNEI. The CDR3 loop spans 14 amino acids. Trimming at V came to 5 bases and at J to 2 bases, leaving 3 bases not matched to a gene. The CDR3 here is CASSPTGGNQPQHF. CDR3 nucleotide sequence: TGTGCCAGCAGTCCTACAGGGGGCAATCAGCCCCAGCATTTT.

The V and J genes are TRBV9 and TRBJ1-6, with D uncertain. Trimming took off 3 bases at V and 0 bases at J, with 7 bases between the two ends. CDR3 length: 15 amino acids. CDR1 and CDR2 (germline): SGDLS, YYNGEE. The CDR3 is CASSAESSYNSPLHF. The CDR3 coding sequence is TGTGCCAGCAGCGCCGAGAGCTCCTATAATTCACCCCTCCACTTT. Together with reference TRBV9 and TRBJ1-6, the CDR3 gives the full variable domain: DSGVTQTPKHLITATGQRVTLRCSPRSGDLSVYWYQQSLDQGLQFLIQYYNGEERAKGNILERFSAQQFPDLHSELNLSSLELGDSALYFCASSAESSYNSPLHFGNGTRLTVT.

The chain employs TRBV19 and TRBJ1-2, with TRBD1 as a possible D gene (6 bases). CDR1 and CDR2 (germline): LNHDA, SQIVND (reference sequence). The CDR3 runs 13 residues. V dropped 8 bases and J dropped 4 bases, with 14 bases sitting between them. CDR3 coding DNA: TGTGCCAGTCGGACGGGAGGGGGCTATGGCTACACCTTC. It codes for CASRTGGGYGYTF.

The V call is TRBV7-9, the J call TRBJ1-3; D gene uncertain. The CDR3 is 15 amino acids. The germline V gene encodes CDR1 SEHNR and CDR2 FQNEAQ (reference sequence). V was trimmed by 6 bases and J by 3 bases, leaving 15 bases between them. The DNA for the CDR3 is TGTGCCAGCAGTCCAACCGGGTCTTTTGGAAACACCATATATTTT. This gives the protein CASSPTGSFGNTIYF.

This clone was recorded only once. The chain joins TRBV19 to TRBJ2-1; 10 nucleotides align to TRBD1. From germline, CDR1 is LNHDA and CDR2 SQIVND (reference sequence). This CDR3 comprises 18 residues. J was trimmed by 7 bases and V by 3 bases; bases with no gene match: 15. The CDR3 nucleotides are TGTGCCAGTAGTATCTCAGGTCGAGGGACAGGGGCTTTGAATGAGCAGTTCTTC. Translating gives CASSISGRGTGALNEQFF.

The J gene is TRBJ1-4, the V gene TRBV4-2; D gene unclear. Germline V lookup: CDR1 LGHNA, CDR2 YNFKEQ. The CDR3 consists of 14 residues. Trimming removed 0 bases at V and 3 bases at J, with 5 bases between. The CDR3 DNA is TGTGCCAGCAGCCAAGATCGGGCTAATGAAAAACTGTTTTTT. Its protein is CASSQDRANEKLFF.

Turning to this clone: The sample holds other DNA sequences that translate to the same CDR3. The CDR3 loop reads CATGWGGQPQHF. CDR3 nucleotide sequence: TGTGCCACCGGGTGGGGGGGGCAGCCCCAGCATTTT. This rearrangement joins TRBV15 to TRBJ1-5, with D perhaps TRBD1 (5 bases). The CDR3 has 12 amino acids. Germline-derived CDR1 and CDR2 are LNHNV and YYDKDF (reference sequence). The germline V and J ends were trimmed by 8 bases and 7 bases, with 12 bases remaining between them.

This chain connects TRBV19 to TRBJ2-5; tentatively, D is TRBD2 (5 bases). V lost 1 base to trimming and J lost 5 bases, with 5 bases between them. Germline assignment: CDR1 LNHDA and CDR2 SQIVND (reference sequence). The CDR3 totals 12 residues. CDR3 in amino acids: CASSIGGETQYF. CDR3 bases: TGTGCCAGTAGTATAGGAGGGGAGACCCAGTACTTC.

This clone was picked up one time. The chain recombines TRBV30 with TRBJ1-1; D possibly corresponds to TRBD1 (6 bases). The CDR3 is 13 amino acids. V was cut by 0 bases and J by 4 bases, with 9 bases left in between. Germline V CDR1 and CDR2: GTSNPN, SVGIG (reference sequence). The CDR3, as DNA: TGTGCCTGGAGTGTAGCGGGGGCCACTGAAGCTTTCTTT. Translation: CAWSVAGATEAFF.

This clone has just one count. The chain couples TRBV19 to TRBJ1-2; D possibly corresponds to TRBD1 (6 bases). Looked up from germline, CDR1 is LNHDA and CDR2 is SQIVND (reference sequence). Trimming took 7 bases from V and 5 from J, leaving 17 bases between them. CDR3 length: 14 amino acids. CDR3 amino acids: CASINDQGWYGYTF. For the CDR3, the DNA is TGTGCCAGTATCAACGACCAGGGGTGGTATGGCTACACCTTC.

The chain links TRBV3-1 (or the pseudogene TRBV3-2) to TRBJ2-7; D is uncertain. The V gene lost 0 bases and the J gene lost 5 bases, with 8 bases spanning the gap. The CDR3 is 13 residues long. Germline V lookup: CDR1 LGHDT, CDR2 YNNKEL (reference sequence). CDR3 amino acids: CASSQETPHEQYF. The CDR3 region has the DNA TGTGCCAGCAGCCAAGAGACTCCTCACGAGCAGTACTTC.

The rearrangement joins TRBV7-3 to TRBJ2-7; 7 bases line up with TRBD1. This CDR3 comprises 13 residues. V lost 6 bases and J lost 5; bases outside the gene matches: 7. CDR1 and CDR2 from the germline V gene are SGHTA and FQGTGA. CDR3 DNA sequence: TGTGCCAGCAGTCGTCTCACAGGGGACGAGCAGTACTTC. Translated: CASSRLTGDEQYF.

The J gene is TRBJ1-1, the V gene TRBV28, with 7 bases matching TRBD1. This CDR3 region has 14 residues. V lost 5 bases, J lost 1 base, and 4 bases stayed unmatched. CDR1 and CDR2 from the germline V gene are MDHEN and SYDVKM. The CDR3 nucleotides read TGTGCCAGCAGTCCCAGGGGGGCGAACACTGAAGCTTTCTTT. Protein: CASSPRGANTEAFF.

This clone came up once. This chain links TRBV12-3 or TRBV12-4 with TRBJ2-1, with TRBD2 matching over 7 bases. Unmatched junction bases numbered 6, after V lost 3 bases and J lost 10 bases. This CDR3 spans 13 amino acids. This CDR3 is CASSLRGSGEQFF. CDR3 bases: TGTGCCAGCAGTTTGCGGGGGTCGGGGGAGCAGTTCTTC.

CDR3 amino acids: CASSGGQGGNTIYF. CDR3 DNA: TGTGCCAGCAGCGGGGGACAGGGTGGAAACACCATATATTTT. The chain carries TRBV9 and TRBJ1-3; 9 positions match TRBD1. This CDR3 spans 14 amino acids. Germline values: CDR1 SGDLS, CDR2 YYNGEE. V shed 3 bases, J shed 3 bases, and the junction held 1 base outside the gene matches.

The rearrangement joins TRBV24-1 to TRBJ2-1; 10 bases fit TRBD2. The CDR3 loop spans 16 amino acids. J was trimmed by 0 bases and V by 4 bases; bases with no gene match: 2. CDR1 is KGHDR, CDR2 SFDVKD, per germline. The CDR3 DNA reads TGTGCCACCAGTGACGCTAGCGGGAGCTCCTACAATGAGCAGTTCTTC. Translated, it gives CATSDASGSSYNEQFF.

This chain joins TRBV2 and TRBJ1-1; D remains unclear. The CDR3 runs to 15 residues. Trimming removed 5 bases from V and 11 bases from J, with 24 bases in between. Germline V gene sequence: CDR1 SNHLY, CDR2 FYNNEI. CDR3 sequence (DNA): TGTGCCAGCAGTCCACTGGTCGGGTGGCGGGAGTCGGCTTTCTTT. Amino acids: CASSPLVGWRESAFF.

This chain joins TRBV7-2 and TRBJ1-4; D is perhaps TRBD1 (5 bases). The CDR3 loop spans 14 amino acids. V lost 5 bases and J 13 bases, leaving 20 bases between the germline ends. Germline-derived CDR1 and CDR2 are SGHTA and FQGNSA. CDR3 DNA sequence: TGTGCCAGCAGCCCCTCCCAGGGCGAGGCAGGACTGTTTTTT. Translated, it gives CASSPSQGEAGLFF.

The V gene is TRBV25-1, the J gene TRBJ1-4, with D perhaps matching TRBD1 (6 bases). The V gene's germline CDR1 is MGHDK and CDR2 SYGVNS. V lost 2 bases and J lost 7, with 14 bases in between. The CDR3 sequence is 15 residues long. CDR3 DNA sequence: TGTGCCAGCAGTGAAGGGGGGGGCTCGGGTGAAAAACTGTTTTTT. This codes for CASSEGGGSGEKLFF. The whole variable domain, remainder taken from reference TRBV25-1 and TRBJ1-4, is EADIYQTPRYLVIGTGKKITLECSQTMGHDKMYWYQQDPGMELHLIHYSYGVNSTEKGDLSSESTVSRIRTEHFPLTLESARPSHTSQYLCASSEGGGSGEKLFFGSGTQLSVL.

The V call is TRBV7-9, the J call TRBJ1-1; D remains unclear. The germline V gene has CDR1 SEHNR and CDR2 FQNEAQ (reference sequence). This CDR3 region has 12 residues. V was pared by 6 bases and J by 9 bases, with 14 bases between. The CDR3 sequence is CASSSLSMKAFF. The CDR3 DNA reads TGTGCCAGCAGTTCTCTATCCATGAAAGCTTTCTTT.

The chain recombines TRBV11-2 with TRBJ1-4; possible D gene TRBD1, 6 bases. From germline, CDR1 is SGHAT and CDR2 FQNNGV. CDR3 length equals 14 residues. V lost 8 bases and J 5 bases, leaving 15 bases between the germline ends. CDR3 sequence reads: CASGPGHRNEKLFF. DNA of the CDR3: TGTGCCAGCGGCCCGGGACACCGGAATGAAAAACTGTTTTTT.

V gene TRBV6-6 combines with J gene TRBJ1-2; 8 nucleotides line up with TRBD1. With 7 bases clipped from V and 4 bases from J, the junction kept 8 bases outside the gene matches. This CDR3 has 14 amino acids. Germline CDR1 MNHNY, CDR2 SVGAGI (reference sequence). The CDR3: CASTSADRAYGYTF. DNA of the CDR3: TGTGCCAGCACTTCAGCGGACAGGGCCTATGGCTACACCTTC.

V gene TRBV29-1 combines with J gene TRBJ2-4; 11 bases match TRBD2. The CDR3 has 19 residues. Germline assignment: CDR1 SQVTM and CDR2 ANQGSEA. The ends lost 2 bases at V and 0 bases at J; junction bases unmatched: 12. The CDR3, as DNA: TGCAGCGTTGAATGGCCCGGTAGCGGGGGGGGGATAGCCAAAAACATTCAGTACTTC. It yields the protein CSVEWPGSGGGIAKNIQYF.